Presented here are 22 T cell receptor beta chains from one specimen sequenced in a study of CD8 T cells in Susac syndrome. A quantity of about 0.45 to 1 ug RNA underwent reverse transcription using random hexamers. TCRdb independently ran MiXCR on the immunoSEQ multiplex PCR reads; one entry per CDR3 protein. This sample has 170,000 or so distinct CDR3 sequences, with roughly 95% found just once. The sequenced material came from CD8+ T cells from PBMCs. The receptors derive from a human donor with multiple sclerosis.

The rearrangement uses TRBV30 and TRBJ1-2; weak D call: TRBD1 (6 bases). Germline V gene sequence: CDR1 GTSNPN, CDR2 SVGIG (reference sequence). This CDR3 is built from 14 residues. The germline V and J ends were trimmed by 0 bases and 5 bases, with 13 bases remaining between them. This CDR3 is CAWSVGGRRYGYTF. In DNA form, the CDR3 reads TGTGCCTGGAGTGTGGGGGGGCGCCGTTATGGCTACACCTTC.

V gene TRBV28 combines with J gene TRBJ2-7; weak D call: TRBD2 (6 bases). The CDR3 has 15 residues. Deletions cut 5 bases from V and 6 bases from J, with 20 bases between. From germline, CDR1 is MDHEN and CDR2 SYDVKM. The CDR3 DNA sequence: TGTGCCAGCAGTCTCCTTGGAGGGAGAGTTCTCGAGCAGTACTTC. It translates to CASSLLGGRVLEQYF.

The chain couples TRBV28 to TRBJ2-7; D perhaps matches TRBD1 (5 bases). The CDR3 spans 14 residues. CDR1 is MDHEN, CDR2 SYDVKM, per germline. The V gene lost 2 bases and the J gene lost 9 bases, with 17 bases spanning the gap. CDR3 sequence reads: CASSLMRGRVTQYF. The DNA for the CDR3 is TGTGCCAGCAGTTTAATGCGCGGCAGGGTCACGCAGTACTTC.

The V and J genes are TRBV6-6 and TRBJ2-7; possible D gene TRBD1, 5 bases. CDR3 length: 13 amino acids. V lost 8 bases to trimming and J lost 2 bases, with 13 bases between them. Germline V lookup: CDR1 MNHNY, CDR2 SVGAGI (reference sequence). The CDR3 protein is CASVSTGAYEQYF. In DNA, the CDR3 is TGTGCCAGCGTTTCCACAGGAGCCTACGAGCAGTACTTC.

The rearrangement joins TRBV9 to TRBJ2-1; tentative D call: TRBD2 (6 bases). V shed 0 bases and J shed 7 bases, with 23 bases lying between them. Germline V CDR1 and CDR2: SGDLS, YYNGEE. The CDR3 is 18 residues long. Here the CDR3 DNA reads TGTGCCAGCAGCGTAGAGGGGCCCGCACTAGCATTAGGGAATGAGCAGTTCTTC. Translated: CASSVEGPALALGNEQFF.

This chain links TRBV28 with TRBJ2-7; TRBD2 aligns across 13 bases. J gave up 7 bases and V 7 bases, and 10 bases lay outside the gene matches. The CDR3 runs to 15 residues. The germline gives CDR1 MDHEN, CDR2 SYDVKM. The CDR3 here is CASTDGLAGAMEQYF. In DNA, the CDR3 is TGTGCCAGCACCGACGGACTAGCGGGAGCCATGGAGCAGTACTTC. The full variable domain, rest sourced from reference TRBV28 and TRBJ2-7, is DVKVTQSSRYLVKRTGEKVFLECVQDMDHENMFWYRQDPGLGLRLIYFSYDVKMKEKGDIPEGYSVSREKKERFSLILESASTNQTSMYLCASTDGLAGAMEQYFGPGTRLTVT.

V is TRBV20-1 and J is TRBJ2-7; TRBD2 agrees at 13 bases. The CDR3 has 15 residues. V shed 4 bases, J shed 4 bases, and the junction held 7 bases outside the gene matches. Germline V gene sequence: CDR1 DFQATT, CDR2 SNEGSKA (reference sequence). The CDR3 sequence: CSAIGLAGDRYEQYF. CDR3 bases: TGCAGTGCTATTGGACTAGCGGGGGATCGGTACGAGCAGTACTTC.

This sequence joins TRBV27 and TRBJ1-1; 10 bases are a match to TRBD1. The CDR3 is made up of 15 amino acids. J was trimmed by 6 bases and V by 4 bases; bases with no gene match: 8. Germline CDR1 and CDR2: MNHEY and SMNVEV (reference sequence). The CDR3 reads CASSYGQGGIPEAFF. CDR3 sequence (DNA): TGTGCCAGCAGTTACGGACAGGGGGGGATTCCTGAAGCTTTCTTT.

This chain connects TRBV10-3 to TRBJ2-3, with D perhaps TRBD1 (7 bases). The V gene lost 7 bases and the J gene lost 3 bases, with 17 bases spanning the gap. The CDR3 totals 15 residues. The germline CDR1 and CDR2 sequences are ENHRY and SYGVKD. CDR3 bases: TGTGCCATCAACGAGCGGGCAGGGGGGACAGATACGCAGTATTTT. It yields the protein CAINERAGGTDTQYF.

The chain has TRBV6-4 and TRBJ2-3; D is possibly TRBD1 or TRBD2 (5 bases each). V lost 4 bases and J 6 bases, leaving 14 bases between the germline ends. CDR3 length equals 14 residues. Germline assignment: CDR1 MRHNA and CDR2 SNTAGT. CDR3 bases: TGTGCCAGCAGTGTCGGGGACCAAGCCGATACGCAGTATTTT. It specifies CASSVGDQADTQYF.

This chain uses TRBV7-9 with TRBJ2-7; 9 nucleotides match TRBD1. The CDR3 covers 14 residues. J was trimmed by 5 bases and V by 5 bases; bases with no gene match: 7. In germline, CDR1 is SEHNR, CDR2 FQNEAQ (reference sequence). CDR3: CASSGTGKTHEQYF. CDR3 nucleotides: TGTGCCAGCAGCGGGACAGGGAAGACCCACGAGCAGTACTTC.

The CDR3: CASSYRTGALDEQFF. In DNA form, the CDR3 reads TGTGCCAGCAGCTATCGGACAGGGGCCCTCGATGAGCAGTTCTTC. The chain is built from TRBV5-4 and TRBJ2-1; 9 bases fit TRBD1. V dropped 3 bases and J dropped 8; count of bases not matched to a gene: 9. The germline gives CDR1 SGHNT, CDR2 YYREEE (reference sequence). The CDR3 loop spans 15 amino acids.

The chain links TRBV15 to TRBJ1-2; 7 positions agree with TRBD1. This CDR3 is 16 amino acids long. CDR1 and CDR2 (germline): LNHNV, YYDKDF (reference sequence). V was pared by 0 bases and J by 7 bases, with 11 bases of the junction left unmatched. The CDR3 nucleotides are TGTGCCACCAGCAGAGATGGGGGGACAGCACACACTGGCTACACCTTC. This codes for CATSRDGGTAHTGYTF.

The genes are TRBV9 and TRBJ1-5; D gene uncertain. Per germline, CDR1 SGDLS and CDR2 YYNGEE. V was cut by 0 bases and J by 2 bases, with 12 bases left in between. The length of the CDR3 is 16 residues. The CDR3 loop reads CASSVEAEIGNQPQHF. CDR3 bases: TGTGCCAGCAGCGTAGAGGCTGAAATTGGCAATCAGCCCCAGCATTTT.

The CDR3 nucleotides are TGTGCCAGCAGCTTATTAGGGGCGGAGGAGCAGTACTTC. This codes for CASSLLGAEEQYF. The chain couples TRBV7-9 to TRBJ2-7; possible D gene TRBD1, 5 bases. V gave up 2 bases and J gave up 7 bases, with 12 bases separating them. The CDR3 is 13 amino acids. Per the germline V gene, CDR1 is SEHNR and CDR2 is FQNEAQ (reference sequence).

The rearrangement links TRBV29-1 to TRBJ2-1, with 7 bases lining up with TRBD2. With 0 bases clipped from V and 7 bases from J, the junction kept 15 bases outside the gene matches. The germline V gene encodes CDR1 SQVTM and CDR2 ANQGSEA. This CDR3 spans 17 amino acids. Here the CDR3 reads CSVEDYPWGEGRNEQFF. CDR3 coding DNA: TGCAGCGTTGAAGATTATCCCTGGGGGGAGGGCCGGAATGAGCAGTTCTTC.

The chain uses TRBV12-5 and TRBJ2-7, with a weak D call TRBD2 (6 bases). Per germline, CDR1 LGHNT and CDR2 FRNRAP. Trimming pared 1 base from V and 3 bases from J, leaving 13 bases between. The CDR3 loop spans 15 amino acids. The DNA for the CDR3 is TGTGCTAGTGGTTTGGGCGGGGTGGGAAACTACGAGCAGTACTTC. Protein product: CASGLGGVGNYEQYF. The entire variable domain, with the rest obtained from reference TRBV12-5 and TRBJ2-7, is as follows: DARVTQTPRHKVTEMGQEVTMRCQPILGHNTVFWYRQTMMQGLELLAYFRNRAPLDDSGMPKDRFSAEMPDATLATLKIQPSEPRDSAVYFCASGLGGVGNYEQYFGPGTRLTVT.

This chain joins TRBV7-8 and TRBJ2-7, with 8 bases matching TRBD1. The CDR3 totals 16 residues. The V segment lost 1 base and the J segment 5 bases; nucleotides outside the gene matches: 10. From germline, CDR1 is SGHVS and CDR2 FQNEAQ. The CDR3 sequence is CASSLVWVGQGDEQYF. The CDR3 DNA is TGTGCCAGCAGCTTAGTGTGGGTCGGACAGGGCGACGAGCAGTACTTC.

The chain is built from TRBV6-1 and TRBJ1-2; D is uncertain. Germline V lookup: CDR1 MNHNS, CDR2 SASEGT. V was cut by 3 bases and J by 1 base, with 6 bases left in between. The CDR3 runs 13 residues. CDR3 protein: CASSDRNNYGYTF. The CDR3 DNA reads as TGTGCCAGCAGTGACAGGAATAACTATGGCTACACCTTC.

The chain couples TRBV13 to TRBJ1-1; 8 bases agree with TRBD1. Germline CDR1 PRHDT, CDR2 FYEKMQ (reference sequence). This CDR3 has 14 amino acids. After removal of 0 bases from V and 11 bases from J, the junction contained 8 bases not matched to a gene. The CDR3 loop is CASSLGTGALVAFF. DNA of the CDR3: TGTGCCAGCAGCTTAGGGACAGGGGCCTTGGTCGCTTTCTTT.

V is TRBV7-2 and J is TRBJ2-7; D is uncertain. The V gene's germline CDR1 is SGHTA and CDR2 FQGNSA. V was cut by 2 bases and J by 4 bases, with 9 bases left in between. The CDR3 loop spans 13 amino acids. The DNA of the CDR3 is TGTGCCAGCAGCTTATGGGCAGCATACGAGCAGTACTTC. Its translation: CASSLWAAYEQYF.

J is TRBJ2-7 and V is TRBV7-2, with D unclear. The V and J ends lost 6 bases and 0 bases respectively, with 15 bases between them. Germline V gene lookup returns CDR1 SGHTA and CDR2 FQGNSA. This CDR3 is built from 15 residues. The CDR3 nucleotides are TGTGCCAGCAGTCTCGTCGATGCCGTCTCCTACGAGCAGTACTTC. Protein product: CASSLVDAVSYEQYF. The full variable domain, its missing parts supplied by reference TRBV7-2 and TRBJ2-7, is GAGVSQSPSNKVTEKGKDVELRCDPISGHTALYWYRQSLGQGLEFLIYFQGNSAPDKSGLPSDRFSAERTGGSVSTLTIQRTQQEDSAVYLCASSLVDAVSYEQYFGPGTRLTVT.